This TCR beta chain was identified during a study of blood T cell repertoires in COVID-19. Background on the study: COVID-19 samples collected from the United States, Italy and Spain covered acute and convalescent phases. Nucleic acid was either cDNA or gDNA, and it came from T cells, B-cell-depleted T cells, or PBMCs.

In the study's own analysis: Reference gene primers were amplified, and this amplification served to estimate nucleated cell counts. Sequenced by immunoSEQ multiplex PCR; TCRdb stores in-frame clones only, minus some. The V and J calls and the clone size are those of that table, but D and trimming were determined from the DNA. The sample yields about 120,000 clones, around three quarters seen once. Germline CDR1 is SGHRS and CDR2 is YFSETQ. Trimming removed 0 bases at V and 3 bases at J, with 6 bases between. The CDR3 spans 14 residues. The material sequenced was peripheral blood. The TCR was taken from a woman aged 55-69 years with acute or convalescent COVID-19. The rearrangement joins TRBV5-1 to TRBJ2-2, with D uncertain. The DNA for the CDR3 is TGCGCCAGCAGCTTGGACACCTACACCGGGGAGCTGTTTTTT. This gives the protein CASSLDTYTGELFF.